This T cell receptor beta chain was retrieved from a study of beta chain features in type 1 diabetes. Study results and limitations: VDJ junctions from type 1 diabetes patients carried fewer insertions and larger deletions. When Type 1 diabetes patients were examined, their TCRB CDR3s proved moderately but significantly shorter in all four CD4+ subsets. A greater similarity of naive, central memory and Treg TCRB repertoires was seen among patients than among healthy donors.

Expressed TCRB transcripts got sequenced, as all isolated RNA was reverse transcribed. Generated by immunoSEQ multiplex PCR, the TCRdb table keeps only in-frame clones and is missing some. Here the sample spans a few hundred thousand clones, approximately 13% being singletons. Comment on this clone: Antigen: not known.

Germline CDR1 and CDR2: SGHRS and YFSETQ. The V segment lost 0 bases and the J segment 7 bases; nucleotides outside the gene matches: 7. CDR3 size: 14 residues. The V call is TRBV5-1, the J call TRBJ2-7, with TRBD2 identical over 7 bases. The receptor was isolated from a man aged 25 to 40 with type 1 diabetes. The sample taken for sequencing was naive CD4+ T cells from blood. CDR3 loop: CASSLGGDYGEQYF. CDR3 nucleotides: TGCGCCAGCAGCTTGGGGGGGGACTACGGAGAGCAGTACTTC.